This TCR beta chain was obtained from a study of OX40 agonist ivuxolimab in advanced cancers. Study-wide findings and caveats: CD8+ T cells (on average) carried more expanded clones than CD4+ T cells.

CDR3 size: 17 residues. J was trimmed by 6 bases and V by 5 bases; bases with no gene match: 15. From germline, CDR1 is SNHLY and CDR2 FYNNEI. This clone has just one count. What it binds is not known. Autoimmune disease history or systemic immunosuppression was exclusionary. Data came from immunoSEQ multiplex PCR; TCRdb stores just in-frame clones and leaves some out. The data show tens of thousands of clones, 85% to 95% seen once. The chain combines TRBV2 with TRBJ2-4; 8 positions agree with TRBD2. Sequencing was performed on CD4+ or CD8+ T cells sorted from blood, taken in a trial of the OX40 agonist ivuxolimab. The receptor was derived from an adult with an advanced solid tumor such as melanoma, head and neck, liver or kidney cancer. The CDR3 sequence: CASSPSGSSGSGNIQYF. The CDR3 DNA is TGTGCCAGCAGTCCCAGCGGGAGCAGTGGAAGCGGAAACATTCAGTACTTC.